This is a list of T cell receptor beta chains from one sample in a study of human T cells and chemical hapten exposure. TCRdb re-called the RACE reads through MiXCR, storing one row per CDR3 protein. The sample carries approximately 350,000 distinct CDR3 sequences, approximately 6.3% recorded once. The source material was whole blood, sampled in connection with sensitization to the hapten diphenylcyclopropenone (DPC). The receptors originated from a woman aged 18 to 35 with alopecia areata. Some clones in this sample may be carry-over from other donors' samples. Both conserved end residues are part of each CDR3. A D gene is named only where the DNA matches it firmly. Size values are once, few and many counts, or a class for expanded clones, and some rows have none.

.	TRBV20-1	.	TRBJ1-6	TGCAGTGCTAGAGTCCCCAGTAATTCACCCCTCCACTTT	CSARVPSNSPLHF
many	TRBV7-9	.	TRBJ2-3	TGTGCCAGCAGCTTACTTAGAGCAGTTGGAACTCACCAAAACACAGATACGCAGTATTTT	CASSLLRAVGTHQNTDTQYF
.	TRBV7-8	.	TRBJ1-5	TGTGCCAGCAGCCAAGGGACGTACAGCAATCAGCCCCAGCATTTT	CASSQGTYSNQPQHF
.	TRBV5-1	TRBD1	TRBJ2-1	TGCGCCAGCAGCCCCCTCCCTATCGGACAGGGGGGAAGGGATGAGCAGTTCTTC	CASSPLPIGQGGRDEQFF
.	TRBV5-6	.	TRBJ1-1	TGTGCCAGCAGCTTTCAGGGGACGCGGCGTACTTTCTTT	CASSFQGTRRTFF
.	TRBV4-3	.	TRBJ2-1	TGCGCCAGCAGCCCCGGGACCAGCATGGGGAATGAGCAGTTCTTC	CASSPGTSMGNEQFF
many	TRBV9	.	TRBJ2-1	TGTGCCAGCAGCGTAGCTGGGGGGGCCACAGGGAATGAGCAGTTCTTC	CASSVAGGATGNEQFF
.	TRBV28	.	TRBJ1-3	TGTGCCAGCCTCGGTTCCTCTGGAAACACCATATATTTT	CASLGSSGNTIYF
many	TRBV9	.	TRBJ1-5	TGTGCCAGCAGCGCCGAAGGACAGCCCCAGCATTTT	CASSAEGQPQHF
few	TRBV2	TRBD1	TRBJ2-1	TGTGCCAGCAGTGATGGGACAGGGGCCTACAATGAGCAGTTCTTC	CASSDGTGAYNEQFF
few	TRBV2	TRBD2	TRBJ2-5	TGTGCCAGCAGTGAACTAGCGGGGGGGAGCCAGGAGACCCAGTACTTC	CASSELAGGSQETQYF
many	TRBV29-1	.	TRBJ1-2	TGCAGCGTTGATATTGACAACGCGAACTATGGCTACACCTTC	CSVDIDNANYGYTF
few	TRBV9	.	TRBJ1-4	TGTGCCAGCAGCGTAGCCGGGATCAATGAAAAACTGTTTTTT	CASSVAGINEKLFF
many	TRBV6-5	.	TRBJ2-3	TGTGCCAGCAGTTACGGAGGGGGGATAGGCACAGATACGCAGTATTTT	CASSYGGGIGTDTQYF
few	TRBV20-1	.	TRBJ2-2	TGCAGTGCTAGAGATCCCTCCGGGGGCGCGAACACCGGGGAGCTGTTTTTT	CSARDPSGGANTGELFF
few	TRBV5-1	.	TRBJ1-5	TGCGCCAGCAGCTTGCTCCAGGGAGATCAGCCCCAGCATTTT	CASSLLQGDQPQHF
many	TRBV12-3/TRBV12-4	.	TRBJ2-5	TGTGCCAGCAGTTTTCAGAAGGGCCAAGAGACCCAGTACTTC	CASSFQKGQETQYF
.	TRBV20-1	.	TRBJ2-7	TGCAGTGTTTCCCCCGGTAGAGAACACGAGCAGTACTTC	CSVSPGREHEQYF
many	TRBV7-9	.	TRBJ1-3	TGTGCCAGCAGTAAGGCGGGTTCTGGAAACACCATATATTTT	CASSKAGSGNTIYF
few	TRBV6-2/TRBV6-3	.	TRBJ2-3	TGTGCCAGCACCTTGTTCCGGGAGCAGATCACAGATACGCAGTATTTT	CASTLFREQITDTQYF
many	TRBV6-5	.	TRBJ2-7	TGTGCCAGCAGTCCCAGACTAGATTACTACGAGCAGTACTTC	CASSPRLDYYEQYF
.	TRBV7-6	.	TRBJ2-4	TGTGCCAGCAGCTTGAGCTCGGACAGAAATGATAAAGTAGCCAAAAACATTCAGTACTTC	CASSLSSDRNDKVAKNIQYF
many	TRBV7-2	TRBD1	TRBJ2-3	TGTGCCAGCAGCTTGCGGGGCCAGGGGGCGACAGATACGCAGTATTTT	CASSLRGQGATDTQYF
many	TRBV10-3	.	TRBJ2-2	TGTGCCATCAGTGTGCCGGACGTGAACACCGGGGAGCTGTTTTTT	CAISVPDVNTGELFF
many	TRBV12-3/TRBV12-4	.	TRBJ1-6	TGTGCCAGCAGTTTTGGGGGGGGCTATAATTCACCCCTCCACTTT	CASSFGGGYNSPLHF
many	TRBV27	TRBD1	TRBJ2-3	TGTGCCAGCAAAGAGATGGGGGACAGGGCGTTCAGTACGCAGTATTTT	CASKEMGDRAFSTQYF
many	TRBV7-7	.	TRBJ2-2	TGTGCTAGCAGCTTAGGTCCAGCTCTGGGGGAGCTGTTTTTT	CASSLGPALGELFF
few	TRBV7-6	TRBD2	TRBJ2-3	TGTGCCAGCAGCTTAGGAACAGCGGGGGGGGCCCCGTTGACGCAGTATTTT	CASSLGTAGGAPLTQYF
.	TRBV6-1	.	TRBJ2-7	TGTGCCAGCAGTGAAATCGACGGCCAGGGCGAGCAGTACTTC	CASSEIDGQGEQYF
.	TRBV14	.	TRBJ2-3	TGTGCCAGCAGCCAAGATCCGACGGGGGCCGCCCCCGATACGCAGTATTTT	CASSQDPTGAAPDTQYF
many	TRBV2	.	TRBJ1-1	TGTGCCAGCAGTGGGGATCTAGCGCAGGGGTACACTGAAGCTTTCTTT	CASSGDLAQGYTEAFF
.	TRBV12-3/TRBV12-4	TRBD2	TRBJ2-1	TGTGCCAGCCTCCCGGCGGGGGGGAACAGGGGTTACAATGAGCAGTTCTTC	CASLPAGGNRGYNEQFF
many	TRBV7-6	TRBD2	TRBJ2-4	TGTGCCAGCAGCCCCTCGCGGGGGATTCTAGCCAAAAACATTCAGTACTTC	CASSPSRGILAKNIQYF
few	TRBV11-2	TRBD2	TRBJ2-3	TGTGCCAGCAGCTTTCGGGGGGGCCTAGCAGATACGCAGTATTTT	CASSFRGGLADTQYF
.	TRBV20-1	TRBD1	TRBJ2-7	TGCAGTGCTAGAGATCTCGGACAGGGAGTCTACGAGCAGTACTTC	CSARDLGQGVYEQYF
.	TRBV18	.	TRBJ1-6	TGTGCCAGCTCACCGGGGGCAGTTCCGAATTCACCCCTCCACTTT	CASSPGAVPNSPLHF
many	TRBV6-2/TRBV6-3	.	TRBJ2-2	TGTGCCAGCAATGAAGACAGATACACCGGGGAGCTGTTTTTT	CASNEDRYTGELFF
.	TRBV6-5	.	TRBJ1-2	TGTGCCAGCAGTCGGGGGCAGGGTAACTATGGCTACACCTTC	CASSRGQGNYGYTF
few	TRBV20-1	.	TRBJ1-1	TGCAGTGCTCCGGAGGAGGTGAACACTGAAGCTTTCTTT	CSAPEEVNTEAFF